This TCR beta chain was identified during a study of blood T cells in healthy people across ages. PCR was performed a second time for about 6 to 11 cycles using a sample-barcoded 5' primer and a J-beta primer mix. Through a template-switch adaptor with 12 random nucleotides, each cDNA molecule received a tag. The study obtained at least 3 million CDR3-containing paired-end reads from every sample. TCRdb redid the calling of the 5' RACE reads with MiXCR, one entry per CDR3 protein. Of roughly 800,000 distinct CDR3 sequences detected, roughly 60% appear once; the ten largest clones hold around 20%. Points from the study as a whole: Naive T cell percentage showed a strong correlation with TCR beta diversity. Higher diversity and more naive CD4+ cells were features of long-lived donors, compared to aged donors.

Of note for this clonotype: Its antigen is unknown.

This CDR3 has 13 residues. Germline assignment: CDR1 SGDLS and CDR2 YYNGEE. The ends were cut back, 0 bases at V and 8 bases at J, with 9 bases in the middle. The sample consisted of blood. The V call is TRBV9, the J call TRBJ1-5; D remains unclear. The sequence came from a man younger than 40 in good health. The CDR3 DNA is TGTGCCAGCAGCGTAGAAGAAGGGAAGCCCCAGCATTTT. Translated, it gives CASSVEEGKPQHF.